A single sample is the source of the 19 T cell receptor beta chains below, sequenced in a study of blood T cells in healthy people across ages. A second about 7 to 12 cycle PCR used barcoded and J-beta primers. MiXCR was run by TCRdb on the 5' RACE reads, yielding one entry per CDR3 protein. The data contain about 1.5 million distinct CDR3 sequences, approximately 43% of them singletons. The sequencing input was blood. The receptors stem from a woman under 30 in good health.

The rearrangement links TRBV10-3 to TRBJ1-5, with 9 positions matching TRBD1. Germline CDR1 reads ENHRY; CDR2 reads SYGVKD. CDR3 length equals 13 residues. CDR3 loop: CVTRTGEGQPQHF. The CDR3 DNA reads TGTGTCACTAGGACAGGGGAGGGTCAGCCCCAGCATTTT.

The V and J genes are TRBV10-3 and TRBJ1-1, with 8 bases matching TRBD1. Looked up from germline, CDR1 is ENHRY and CDR2 is SYGVKD. The CDR3 loop spans 13 amino acids. The J segment lost 3 bases and the V segment lost 10 bases, leaving 7 bases of the junction unmatched. The CDR3 DNA is TGTGCCACAAGGACAGGGTTGGACACTGAAGCTTTCTTT. Amino acid sequence: CATRTGLDTEAFF.

V gene TRBV7-2 combines with J gene TRBJ1-2; 8 bases match TRBD1. Germline-derived CDR1 and CDR2 are SGHTA and FQGNSA. Trimming removed 5 bases from V and 3 bases from J; junction bases left unmatched: 8. The CDR3 sequence is 15 residues long. CDR3 in amino acids: CASSPRTGSHYGYTF. The CDR3 DNA is TGTGCCAGCAGCCCCAGGACAGGGTCTCACTATGGCTACACCTTC.

The chain carries TRBV25-1 and TRBJ2-3; 10 positions match TRBD2. Germline lookup yields CDR1 MGHDK and CDR2 SYGVNS. Trimming removed 7 bases from V and 2 bases from J; junction bases left unmatched: 3. The CDR3 consists of 14 residues. The CDR3 here is CASNSGGATDTQYF. CDR3 coding DNA: TGTGCCAGCAACAGCGGGGGGGCCACAGATACGCAGTATTTT.

This chain uses TRBV4-1 with TRBJ1-1; 7 nucleotides line up with TRBD1. The V and J ends lost 1 base and 1 base, in that order; junction bases with no gene match: 3. The germline V gene has CDR1 MGHRA and CDR2 YSYEKL. The CDR3 has 15 residues. The CDR3 is CASSQGQGGNTEAFF. DNA of the CDR3: TGCGCCAGCAGCCAAGGACAGGGAGGGAACACTGAAGCTTTCTTT.

The chain recombines TRBV2 with TRBJ1-2, with D tentatively TRBD1 (5 bases). CDR1 and CDR2 from the germline V gene are SNHLY and FYNNEI. V lost 4 bases, J lost 8 bases, and 14 bases lay in between. The CDR3 runs 13 residues. DNA for the CDR3: TGTGCCAGCAGTGCCGGGGGGGTCGGCGGCTACACCTTC. Translation gives CASSAGGVGGYTF.

As regards this clonotype: This may stem from a read error, because a much larger clone lies one nucleotide away. This chain joins TRBV12-3 or TRBV12-4 and TRBJ2-7, with 9 bases identical to TRBD1. After removal of 3 bases from V and 5 bases from J, the junction contained 5 bases not matched to a gene. The CDR3 covers 14 residues. For the CDR3, the DNA is TGTGCCAGCAGTTTGGGGACAGGGCTCGACGAGCAGTACTTC. This gives the protein CASSLGTGLDEQYF.

The gene calls are TRBV3-1 and TRBJ2-5; D is unclear. This CDR3 is 14 amino acids long. Trimming took off 0 bases at V and 1 base at J, with 6 bases between the two ends. The germline V gene encodes CDR1 LGHDT and CDR2 YNNKEL (reference sequence). CDR3 DNA sequence: TGTGCCAGCAGCCAAGATCACACCCAAGAGACCCAGTACTTC. Its protein product is CASSQDHTQETQYF.

As concerns this clonotype: At one boundary the junction diverges from the germline segment, which might be a read error. The chain carries TRBV4-2 and TRBJ1-1, with D hard to call. This CDR3 contains 13 residues. The germline V gene has CDR1 LGHNA and CDR2 YNFKEQ. CDR3 sequence (DNA): TGTGCCGGCAGCCAAACAGCCTACACTGAAGCTTTCTTT. It encodes CAGSQTAYTEAFF.

The rearrangement uses TRBV25-1 and TRBJ2-1; 11 bases agree with TRBD1. The trim removed 7 bases at V and 3 bases at J, leaving 8 bases unmatched. Germline V gene data show CDR1 as MGHDK and CDR2 as SYGVNS. This CDR3 has 16 residues. The CDR3 spells CASKSLGQGDYNEQFF. The CDR3 coding sequence is TGTGCCAGCAAATCTCTGGGACAGGGGGACTACAATGAGCAGTTCTTC.

V gene TRBV20-1 combines with J gene TRBJ1-5; D might be TRBD1 (6 bases). Trimming stripped 3 bases from V and 0 bases from J, with 9 bases between. The CDR3 covers 14 residues. Germline CDR1 reads DFQATT; CDR2 reads SNEGSKA (reference sequence). This CDR3 is CSARDSNSNQPQHF. The CDR3 DNA reads TGCAGTGCTAGGGACAGTAATAGCAATCAGCCCCAGCATTTT.

This clonotype was detected ten times or more. J is TRBJ1-2 and V is TRBV12-5, with D possibly matching TRBD1 (5 bases). V was clipped by 5 bases and J by 7 bases, with 29 bases between them. CDR1 and CDR2 from the germline V gene are LGHNT and FRNRAP. CDR3 size: 18 residues. CDR3 loop: CASGPTLHPGTPTLGYTF. CDR3 bases: TGTGCTAGTGGTCCAACATTACACCCCGGGACGCCTACCCTTGGCTACACCTTC.

This rearrangement joins TRBV4-1 to TRBJ1-5, with a tentative D call TRBD1 (6 bases). The V gene lost 4 bases and the J gene lost 0 bases, with 22 bases spanning the gap. Germline assignment: CDR1 MGHRA and CDR2 YSYEKL. The CDR3 contains 19 residues. The chain's CDR3 is CASSPRPRRKGDSNQPQHF. CDR3 DNA sequence: TGCGCCAGCAGCCCTAGGCCCAGGAGGAAGGGGGATAGCAATCAGCCCCAGCATTTT.

The chain combines TRBV6-5 with TRBJ2-3; TRBD2 matches 12 bases. CDR1 is MNHEY, CDR2 SVGAGI, per germline. With 0 bases clipped from V and 3 bases from J, the junction kept 10 bases outside the gene matches. The length of the CDR3 is 19 residues. CDR3 nucleotide sequence: TGTGCCAGCAGTTACTCCCCGTACGGACTAGCGGGGAGAACAGATACGCAGTATTTT. It is translated as CASSYSPYGLAGRTDTQYF.

This clonotype was recorded at least ten times. For the CDR3, the DNA is TGCAGCGTCGCCGGGACAACCCAAGAGACCCAGTACTTC. The encoded protein is CSVAGTTQETQYF. The V and J genes are TRBV29-1 and TRBJ2-5; TRBD1 might be the D (6 bases). Trimming took off 6 bases at V and 1 base at J, with 12 bases between the two ends. Germline CDR1 and CDR2: SQVTM and ANQGSEA. This CDR3 region has 13 residues.

The rearrangement links TRBV28 to TRBJ1-6, with 9 bases lining up with TRBD1. Germline trimming cut 8 bases from V and 7 bases from J; bases unmatched to any gene: 6. Per the germline V gene, CDR1 is MDHEN and CDR2 is SYDVKM. This CDR3 contains 14 residues. The CDR3 reads CASWDRASNSPLHF. In DNA form, the CDR3 reads TGTGCCAGCTGGGACAGGGCTTCAAATTCACCCCTCCACTTT.

The chain links TRBV20-1 to TRBJ2-2, with TRBD2 matching over 13 bases. The CDR3 consists of 15 residues. Germline trimming cut 6 bases from V and 10 bases from J; bases unmatched to any gene: 11. Germline values: CDR1 DFQATT, CDR2 SNEGSKA (reference sequence). CDR3 in DNA: TGCAGTGCCCCGGGACTAGCGGGAATCGGTGAGGAGCTGTTTTTT. This translates into CSAPGLAGIGEELFF.

This clonotype has more than one count but fewer than ten. The rearrangement uses TRBV4-3 and TRBJ1-1; D gene uncertain. The germline gives CDR1 LGHNA, CDR2 YSLEER. CDR3 length: 17 amino acids. V lost 1 base to trimming and J lost 1 base, with 16 bases between them. CDR3 loop: CASSQAAWTRENTEAFF. CDR3 DNA: TGCGCCAGCAGCCAAGCGGCCTGGACGAGGGAGAACACTGAAGCTTTCTTT.

This chain connects TRBV4-3 to TRBJ1-2; D gene unclear. CDR1 LGHNA and CDR2 YSLEER come from the germline V gene. Deletions cut 1 base from V and 3 bases from J, with 9 bases between. CDR3 length: 14 amino acids. CDR3 in DNA: TGCGCCAGCAGCCAAGCCCGACTCGACTATGGCTACACCTTC. As protein: CASSQARLDYGYTF.